This TCR beta chain was documented in a study of CD8+CD57+ T cells in acquired aplastic anemia. Study context: Mean yield of DNA from sorted CD4+ and CD8+ cells was 3 to 3.5 ug. Broader study findings: Controls and patients did not differ significantly in CD8+ Simpson's diversity. Between patients and controls, roughly 29 CD8+ CDR3 sequences were found in common.

It was genomic DNA that served as the template for profiling TCR beta VDJ and CDR3. MiXCR was run by TCRdb on the reads, yielding one entry per CDR3 protein. The data contain around 210,000 distinct CDR3 sequences, approximately 60% of them seen just once; the ten biggest clones take up roughly 62%. V was shortened by 5 bases and J by 2 bases, with 16 bases between the two germline ends. From germline, CDR1 is GTSNPN and CDR2 SVGIG (reference sequence). CDR3 length: 14 residues. CD8+CD57+ cell expansion had been shown by flow cytometry in patients chosen for sequencing. With no exception, the patients had severe acquired aplastic anemia. This clonotype was observed at least ten times. Its antigen is not identified.

The chain is built from TRBV30 and TRBJ2-7; the D is unclear. The source material was sorted CD4+, CD8+, or CD8+CD57+ T cells (not recorded which) from PBMCs. The source is a human donor with aplastic anemia. CDR3 protein: CAWERPEITYEQYF. CDR3 in DNA: TGTGCCTGGGAGAGACCCGAAATTACCTACGAGCAGTACTTC.